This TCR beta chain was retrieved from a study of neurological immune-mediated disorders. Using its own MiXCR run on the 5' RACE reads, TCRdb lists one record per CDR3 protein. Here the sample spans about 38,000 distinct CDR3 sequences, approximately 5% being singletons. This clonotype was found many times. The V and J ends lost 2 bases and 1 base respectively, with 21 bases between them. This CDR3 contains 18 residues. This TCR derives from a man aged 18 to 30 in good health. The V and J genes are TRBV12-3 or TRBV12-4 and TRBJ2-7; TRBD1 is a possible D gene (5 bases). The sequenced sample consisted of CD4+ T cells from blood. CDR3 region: CASSLRAFVQAKSYEQYF. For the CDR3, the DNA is TGTGCCAGCAGTTTAAGGGCTTTTGTACAGGCTAAATCCTACGAGCAGTACTTC.